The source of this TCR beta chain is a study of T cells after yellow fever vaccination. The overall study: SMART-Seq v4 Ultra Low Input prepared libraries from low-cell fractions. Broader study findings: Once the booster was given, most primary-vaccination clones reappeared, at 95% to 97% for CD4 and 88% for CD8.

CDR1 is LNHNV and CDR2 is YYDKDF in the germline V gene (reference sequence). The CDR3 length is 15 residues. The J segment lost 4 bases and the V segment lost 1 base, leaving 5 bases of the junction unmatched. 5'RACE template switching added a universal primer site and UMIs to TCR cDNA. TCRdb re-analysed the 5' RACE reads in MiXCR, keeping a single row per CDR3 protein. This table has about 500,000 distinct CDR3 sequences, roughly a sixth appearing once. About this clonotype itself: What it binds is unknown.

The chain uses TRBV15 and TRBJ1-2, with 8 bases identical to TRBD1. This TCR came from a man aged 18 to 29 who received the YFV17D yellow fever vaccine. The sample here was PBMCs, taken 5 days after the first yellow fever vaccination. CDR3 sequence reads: CATSRGTGGSYGYTF. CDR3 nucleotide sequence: TGTGCCACCAGCAGAGGCACAGGGGGAAGCTATGGCTACACCTTC.